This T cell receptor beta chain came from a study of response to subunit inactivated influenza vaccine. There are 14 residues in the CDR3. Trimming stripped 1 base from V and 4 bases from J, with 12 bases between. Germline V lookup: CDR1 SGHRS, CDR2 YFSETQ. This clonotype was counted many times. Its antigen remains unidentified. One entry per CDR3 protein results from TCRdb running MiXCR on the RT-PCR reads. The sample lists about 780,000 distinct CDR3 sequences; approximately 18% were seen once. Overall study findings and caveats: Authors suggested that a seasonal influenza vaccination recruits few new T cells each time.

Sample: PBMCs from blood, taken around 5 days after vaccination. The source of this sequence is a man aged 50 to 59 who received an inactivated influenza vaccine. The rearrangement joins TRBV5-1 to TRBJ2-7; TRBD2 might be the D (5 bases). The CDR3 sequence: CASSLTAGQYEQYF. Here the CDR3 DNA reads TGCGCCAGCAGCTTGACCGCGGGTCAGTACGAGCAGTACTTC.